This TCR beta chain was identified in a study of memory CD4+ T cells and cytomegalovirus serostatus (dated by TCRdb to about 2019). Context from the whole study: The cohort included around 33 healthy adults from Belgium, of whom 9 were CMV seropositive and approximately 24 were CMV seronegative. The study sequenced CD4+ memory TCRbeta repertoires of a Belgian cohort with known cytomegalovirus serostatus to replicate a published TCR-based CMV serostatus classifier. The research as a whole found: Results were interpreted as suggesting that the CMV-associated TCR signature is largely present in the CD4+ memory repertoire. For predicting CMV serostatus, the median bootstrapped AUC was 0.95 using the original framework and about 0.9 using a US-trained random forest. Only CD4+CD45RO+ memory cells were sequenced, in contrast to the original study, which included naive and memory CD4+ and CD8+ populations. On the Belgian cohort, the classifier built on the original framework reached a median bootstrapped AUC of 0.95, with a 95% CI of 0.76-1.00. Among the 150 or so previously reported CMV-associated TCRbeta sequences, approximately 70 showed up in the CD4+ memory repertoires, with each one found in between one and five individuals.

A note on this clone: Its antigen is unknown. Base qualities are not provided; no much larger clone lies one nucleotide away.

The cysteine opens and the phenylalanine closes a CDR3 of 19 amino acids. The retained sequence is limited to the CDR3, 57 bases, with the frame set at the first base. Deletion took 3 bases off V and 7 bases off J, with a span of 31 bases between the germline ends. The germline V gene (reference sequence) supplies CDR1 LNHDA and CDR2 SQIVND. The Quick-DNA Microprep Kit was used to extract genomic DNA from the sorted cells. Amplification of TCRbeta DNA was done with the immunoSEQ hsTCRbeta kit, following the protocol from the manufacturer. An Illumina MiSeq instrument was used to sequence the TCRbeta libraries. As for the original processing: Removing out-of-frame sequences left some 2.4 million distinct TCRbeta sequences, an average of about 70,000 per individual. Two values were used to score each individual: the count of 164 previously reported CMV-associated TCRbeta sequences and the total count of productive distinct TCRbeta sequences. A beta-binomial model was reimplemented in Python, and random forests from scikit-learn, run with default parameters, were trained on data from the US cohort. Classifier performance on the Belgian cohort was summarized as median AUC with percentile confidence intervals over 10,000 bootstrap iterations. TCRdb re-hosts the immuneACCESS table, in-frame sequences only. Its copies lack some clones; in the studies checked, an unresolved V gene accounts for under half of them, and the cause for the rest is not known. V and J calls and clone size come straight from that table; D and trimming were deduced from the DNA. The sample contains 35,000 to 45,000 clones, roughly 85% of them found a single time. The ten largest clonotypes hold over 4.5% of the sample.

A FACSAria II was used to sort memory CD4+ T cells, defined as single viable CD3+CD4+CD8-CD45RO+ cells. CMV serostatus was determined with a Roche Elecsys assay detecting serum IgG against CMV pp150, pp28, p38 and p52. Once the samples were thawed, total CD4+ T cells were enriched through positive selection using CD4 magnetic microbeads. The samples came from a different study that was designed specifically to examine the CD4+ T cell memory repertoire. Peripheral blood mononuclear cells were isolated and cryopreserved according to standard operating procedures, and serum was stored at -80 degrees C. CD3-PerCP (BW264/56), CD4-APC (RPA-T4), CD45RO-PE (UCHT1) and CD8-Pacific Orange (3B5) antibodies were used for staining, and non-viable cells were excluded with Sytox blue.

The receptor was derived from an adult in good health and CMV-seropositive. Sequencing used memory CD4+ T cells from blood. This chain is built from TRBV19 and TRBJ2-7, and TRBD2 may be the D gene, going by 5 matching bases. For the CDR3, the sequence is CASSINSLGLGATLREQYF. The nucleotide sequence is given as TGTGCCAGTAGTATCAATTCGTTGGGTTTGGGAGCCACCCTACGGGAGCAGTACTTC.